This TCR beta chain was recorded in a study of blood T cell repertoires in COVID-19. Study-level information: Samples of COVID-19 (acute and convalescent) were obtained from the United States, Italy and Spain. PBMCs, B-cell-depleted T cells, or T cells were the source of the cDNA or gDNA that made up the material.

It was during active infection that Seattle patients were enrolled and then longitudinally followed. The method was immunoSEQ multiplex PCR; TCRdb's version includes in-frame clones alone and lacks a portion of them. Of 100,000 to 150,000 clones listed, 74% are singletons. This clone was seen at least ten times. The sequencing sample was made of peripheral blood. The sequence was collected from a man older than 75 with COVID-19, enrolled during active disease.

DNA for the CDR3: TGTGCCAGTAGATACGGGGGGTATAATTCACCCCTCCACTTT. Protein: CASRYGGYNSPLHF. The chain combines TRBV19 with TRBJ1-6, with D possibly being TRBD1 (5 bases). This CDR3 is built from 14 residues. Trimming cost V 6 bases and J 4 bases, with 10 bases left between them. Germline V gene lookup returns CDR1 LNHDA and CDR2 SQIVND (reference sequence).